Below, 29 T cell receptor beta chains from the same sample are listed, as sequenced in a study of cytomegalovirus exposure and HLA in healthy donors. Researchers ran the PCR with 60 Vbeta and 13 Jbeta primers. Clones were read by immunoSEQ multiplex PCR, and TCRdb kept only the in-frame ones, dropping some. The profile shows a few hundred thousand clones, about 80% of them singletons. The material sequenced was PBMCs. These receptors all stem from a woman aged 55-69 years in good health and CMV-seropositive.

V and J are TRBV4-1 and TRBJ1-1, with 10 bases fitting TRBD1. V gave up 5 bases and J gave up 5 bases; unmatched junction bases: 8. The CDR3 sequence is 15 residues long. Germline V gene lookup returns CDR1 MGHRA and CDR2 YSYEKL. The CDR3 reads CASSSEDRGRTEAFF. DNA of the CDR3: TGCGCCAGCAGCTCTGAAGACAGGGGGCGAACTGAAGCTTTCTTT.

J is TRBJ1-2 and V is TRBV11-2, with D possibly TRBD1 on 6 matching bases. The CDR3 runs 16 residues. Deletions cut 5 bases from V and 8 bases from J, with 24 bases between. Germline V gene sequence: CDR1 SGHAT, CDR2 FQNNGV. CDR3 sequence: CASSQPLQTGPGGYTF. CDR3 nucleotide sequence: TGTGCCAGCAGCCAACCCCTTCAGACAGGTCCTGGAGGCTACACCTTC.

This chain links TRBV5-5 with TRBJ1-2; D might be TRBD1 (5 bases). The CDR3 sequence is 15 residues long. Germline CDR1 and CDR2: SGHKS and YYEKEE (reference sequence). V dropped 0 bases and J dropped 1 base, with 10 bases sitting between them. The CDR3 loop reads CASSLEPGVNYGYTF. CDR3 nucleotide sequence: TGTGCCAGCAGCTTGGAGCCGGGGGTTAACTATGGCTACACCTTC.

The V gene is TRBV18, the J gene TRBJ2-2; a weak D match, TRBD1 (6 bases). CDR3 length: 15 residues. Per germline, CDR1 KGHSH and CDR2 LQKENI. Trimming took 1 base from V and 1 from J, leaving 7 bases between them. Here the CDR3 DNA reads TGTGCCAGCTCACCACTACAGGGGAACACCGGGGAGCTGTTTTTT. As protein: CASSPLQGNTGELFF. The full variable domain, rest sourced from reference TRBV18 and TRBJ2-2, is NAGVMQNPRHLVRRRGQEARLRCSPMKGHSHVYWYRQLPEEGLKFMVYLQKENIIDESGMPKERFSAEFPKEGPSILRIQQVVRGDSAAYFCASSPLQGNTGELFFGEGSRLTVL.

The J gene is TRBJ2-7, the V gene TRBV11-2, with unresolved D. CDR3 size: 13 residues. Looked up from germline, CDR1 is SGHAT and CDR2 is FQNNGV. V lost 4 bases, J lost 3 bases, and 10 bases lay in between. CDR3 residues: CASSSELVYEQYF. DNA for the CDR3: TGTGCCAGCAGCTCGGAGCTCGTCTACGAGCAGTACTTC.

The V gene is TRBV28, the J gene TRBJ1-1; the D gene is possibly TRBD1 (5 bases). The germline V gene encodes CDR1 MDHEN and CDR2 SYDVKM. The CDR3 totals 11 residues. V lost 10 bases and J 7 bases, leaving 13 bases between the germline ends. The CDR3 is CATTVPREAFF. CDR3 bases: TGTGCCACGACAGTGCCACGTGAAGCTTTCTTT.

Turning to this clone: One base away lies a much larger clone, so this may be a sequencing read error. The same CDR3 is also encoded by other DNA sequences in this sample. The chain carries TRBV6-1 and TRBJ2-1, with 12 bases lining up with TRBD2. The length of the CDR3 is 15 residues. Germline-derived CDR1 and CDR2 are MNHNS and SASEGT. V was clipped by 6 bases and J by 4 bases; unmatched bases: 4. The CDR3 region has the DNA TGTGCCAGCAGCCTGACTAGCGGGGGATACAATGAGCAGTTCTTC. Its translation: CASSLTSGGYNEQFF.

This sequence joins TRBV7-9 and TRBJ2-1; 14 bases are shared with TRBD2. The CDR3 consists of 16 residues. Germline loops: CDR1 SEHNR, CDR2 FQNEAQ (reference sequence). J gave up 9 bases and V 1 base, and 5 bases lay outside the gene matches. CDR3 amino acids: CASSLVRLAGGGEQFF. CDR3 bases: TGTGCCAGCAGCTTAGTGAGACTAGCGGGAGGGGGTGAGCAGTTCTTC.

CDR3 sequence: CASSLSGTSFNEQFF. DNA of the CDR3: TGTGCCAGCAGTCTATCCGGGACTAGCTTTAATGAGCAGTTCTTC. The chain uses TRBV2 and TRBJ2-1; 9 bases match TRBD2. The CDR3 is 15 amino acids. Germline assignment: CDR1 SNHLY and CDR2 FYNNEI. Unmatched junction bases numbered 9, after V lost 5 bases and J lost 7 bases.

The J gene is TRBJ2-1, the V gene TRBV25-1; TRBD1 agrees at 7 bases. Germline trimming cut 5 bases from V and 7 bases from J; bases unmatched to any gene: 11. The CDR3 is 15 residues long. Germline loops: CDR1 MGHDK, CDR2 SYGVNS. CDR3 amino acids: CASSTIETGKNEQFF. CDR3 sequence (DNA): TGTGCCAGCAGTACGATTGAGACAGGGAAAAATGAGCAGTTCTTC.

This chain links TRBV10-3 with TRBJ1-5, with D hard to call. Germline loops: CDR1 ENHRY, CDR2 SYGVKD. Trimming removed 0 bases from V and 4 bases from J, with 7 bases in between. The CDR3 consists of 14 residues. The CDR3 DNA reads TGTGCCATCAGTGAGTCGCCGGGGAATCAGCCCCAGCATTTT. Translation gives CAISESPGNQPQHF.

The rearrangement joins TRBV10-3 to TRBJ1-4; D possibly corresponds to TRBD1 (6 bases). CDR3 length: 15 amino acids. The germline V and J ends were trimmed by 10 bases and 8 bases, with 23 bases remaining between them. The V gene's germline CDR1 is ENHRY and CDR2 SYGVKD. The CDR3 DNA reads as TGTGCCACCCTCCCCAGCAGGGGCAGTGGAGAAAAACTGTTTTTT. Encoded protein: CATLPSRGSGEKLFF.

There are a few counts of this clone. CDR3 coding DNA: TGTGCCAGTAGGGACCACAGGGGGGCCTATGGCTACACCTTC. Its translation: CASRDHRGAYGYTF. The genes are TRBV19 and TRBJ1-2, with 8 bases fitting TRBD1. The trim removed 6 bases at V and 4 bases at J, leaving 7 bases unmatched. CDR3 length: 14 residues. Germline V gene sequence: CDR1 LNHDA, CDR2 SQIVND (reference sequence). Supplemented by reference TRBV19 and TRBJ1-2, the full variable domain reads DGGITQSPKYLFRKEGQNVTLSCEQNLNHDAMYWYRQDPGQGLRLIYYSQIVNDFQKGDIAEGYSVSREKKESFPLTVTSAQKNPTAFYLCASRDHRGAYGYTFGSGTRLTVV.

V usage is TRBV27 and J usage is TRBJ1-1; 9 bases fit TRBD1. Germline loops: CDR1 MNHEY, CDR2 SMNVEV (reference sequence). CDR3 length: 14 amino acids. Unmatched junction bases numbered 5, after V lost 6 bases and J lost 3 bases. The chain's CDR3 is CASSYGTGHTEAFF. In DNA, the CDR3 is TGTGCCAGCAGCTATGGGACAGGGCACACTGAAGCTTTCTTT.

V gene TRBV18 combines with J gene TRBJ2-1; D remains unclear. Trimming took off 0 bases at V and 0 bases at J, with 12 bases between the two ends. There are 17 residues in the CDR3. Per the germline V gene, CDR1 is KGHSH and CDR2 is LQKENI. CDR3 nucleotide sequence: TGTGCCAGCTCACCACCCAGAGGTCCTAGCTCCTACAATGAGCAGTTCTTC. Protein: CASSPPRGPSSYNEQFF.

This chain uses TRBV7-9 with TRBJ1-4, with D possibly matching TRBD1 (5 bases). The CDR3 sequence is 13 residues long. V lost 2 bases and J 8 bases, leaving 9 bases between the germline ends. The germline V gene has CDR1 SEHNR and CDR2 FQNEAQ (reference sequence). CDR3 sequence reads: CASSLRGAEKLFF. The CDR3 nucleotides are TGTGCCAGCAGCTTACGCGGGGCCGAAAAACTGTTTTTT. Using reference TRBV7-9 and TRBJ1-4 for the parts outside the CDR3, the full variable domain is DTGVSQNPRHKITKRGQNVTFRCDPISEHNRLYWYRQTLGQGPEFLTYFQNEAQLEKSRLLSDRFSAERPKGSFSTLEIQRTEQGDSAMYLCASSLRGAEKLFFGSGTQLSVL.

The chain joins TRBV29-1 to TRBJ2-1; maybe TRBD1 (5 bases). The CDR3 is 14 amino acids. V shed 4 bases and J shed 0 bases, with 10 bases lying between them. Germline V gene sequence: CDR1 SQVTM, CDR2 ANQGSEA. Here the CDR3 DNA reads TGCAGCGTTGCAGGGATCAGCTCCTACAATGAGCAGTTCTTC. Residues: CSVAGISSYNEQFF.

The chain combines TRBV7-2 with TRBJ2-1, with D perhaps matching TRBD1 (6 bases). V lost 0 bases and J lost 6, with 6 bases in between. Germline CDR1 reads SGHTA; CDR2 reads FQGNSA. CDR3 length: 13 amino acids. The CDR3 bases are TGTGCCAGCAGCTTAGCAGGGGGCAATGAGCAGTTCTTC. Translating gives CASSLAGGNEQFF.

CDR3 protein: CGTSYTEAFF. CDR3 DNA sequence: TGTGGGACATCTTACACTGAAGCTTTCTTT. This chain connects TRBV28 to TRBJ1-1; D might be TRBD1 (5 bases). Germline-derived CDR1 and CDR2 are MDHEN and SYDVKM. The length of the CDR3 is 10 residues.

The J gene is TRBJ2-7, the V gene TRBV28, with TRBD1 matching 8 bases. The CDR3 loop spans 14 amino acids. Trimming at V came to 4 bases and at J to 3 bases, leaving 5 bases not matched to a gene. Per germline, CDR1 MDHEN and CDR2 SYDVKM. The CDR3 protein is CASSSQGARYEQYF. For the CDR3, the DNA is TGTGCCAGCAGTTCGCAGGGGGCGCGCTACGAGCAGTACTTC.

The chain recombines TRBV6-6 with TRBJ1-4; TRBD1 is a possible D gene (5 bases). The CDR3 is 12 residues long. V was cut by 9 bases and J by 4 bases, with 9 bases left in between. Germline CDR1 MNHNY, CDR2 SVGAGI (reference sequence). The CDR3 protein is CASKGLNEKLFF. In nucleotides, the CDR3 is TGTGCCAGTAAGGGACTTAATGAAAAACTGTTTTTT.

The chain links TRBV6-1 to TRBJ1-2; D uncertain. V shed 4 bases and J shed 4 bases, with 7 bases lying between them. Germline V gene sequence: CDR1 MNHNS, CDR2 SASEGT. The CDR3 is 12 residues long. The CDR3 coding sequence is TGTGCCAGCAGTGTGTCAGGCTATGGCTACACCTTC. This gives the protein CASSVSGYGYTF.

The rearrangement links TRBV5-6 to TRBJ1-4, with 7 bases lining up with TRBD1. This CDR3 spans 15 amino acids. Germline V lookup: CDR1 SGHDT, CDR2 YYEEEE. The ends lost 5 bases at V and 8 bases at J; junction bases unmatched: 12. The CDR3 DNA reads TGTGCCAGCAGGCGTGAAGGACAGGCCAAGGAAAAACTGTTTTTT. Protein product: CASRREGQAKEKLFF. Full variable domain (outside the CDR3, taken from reference TRBV5-6 and TRBJ1-4): DAGVTQSPTHLIKTRGQQVTLRCSPKSGHDTVSWYQQALGQGPQFIFQYYEEEERQRGNFPDRFSGHQFPNYSSELNVNALLLGDSALYLCASRREGQAKEKLFFGSGTQLSVL.

A remark on this clone: One end of the junction fails to match germline, which may point to a read error. The chain employs TRBV5-4 and TRBJ1-2; D gene uncertain. This CDR3 comprises 11 residues. CDR1 is SGHNT and CDR2 is YYREEE in the germline V gene (reference sequence). CDR3 sequence (DNA): TGTGCCAGCAGCCTGACCGGGGTTTTTTCCTTC. Amino acids: CASSLTGVFSF. Full variable domain (missing parts from reference TRBV5-4 and TRBJ1-2): ETGVTQSPTHLIKTRGQQVTLRCSSQSGHNTVSWYQQALGQGPQFIFQYYREEENGRGNFPPRFSGLQFPNYSSELNVNALELDDSALYLCASSLTGVFSFGSGTRLTVV.

J is TRBJ2-7 and V is TRBV5-4; D is perhaps TRBD1 (6 bases). The CDR3 consists of 13 residues. The germline CDR1 and CDR2 sequences are SGHNT and YYREEE (reference sequence). Trimming pared 2 bases from V and 2 bases from J, leaving 8 bases between. The CDR3 sequence: CASSLGTTYEQYF. CDR3 nucleotides: TGTGCCAGCAGCTTAGGGACAACCTACGAGCAGTACTTC.

The V gene is TRBV12-5, the J gene TRBJ2-7; TRBD1 matches at 7 bases. This CDR3 has 15 amino acids. Looked up from germline, CDR1 is LGHNT and CDR2 is FRNRAP. The V and J ends lost 1 base and 0 bases, in that order; junction bases with no gene match: 3. CDR3 sequence (DNA): TGTGCTAGTGGTTTGGGACAGGGCCTCTCCTACGAGCAGTACTTC. The encoded protein is CASGLGQGLSYEQYF. The complete variable domain, with remaining parts taken from reference TRBV12-5 and TRBJ2-7, reads DARVTQTPRHKVTEMGQEVTMRCQPILGHNTVFWYRQTMMQGLELLAYFRNRAPLDDSGMPKDRFSAEMPDATLATLKIQPSEPRDSAVYFCASGLGQGLSYEQYFGPGTRLTVT.

The V and J genes are TRBV5-4 and TRBJ1-5; 8 nucleotides align to TRBD1. V lost 2 bases to trimming and J lost 11 bases; unmatched junction nucleotides: 15. This CDR3 is built from 16 residues. CDR1 is SGHNT, CDR2 YYREEE, per germline (reference sequence). CDR3 in amino acids: CASSFTGGAAGSAQHF. In nucleotides, the CDR3 is TGTGCCAGCAGCTTTACAGGGGGGGCCGCGGGATCTGCCCAGCATTTT.

The gene calls are TRBV6-5 and TRBJ1-5, with a possible D match to TRBD1 (6 bases). The CDR3 sequence is 16 residues long. V dropped 2 bases and J dropped 0 bases, with 11 bases sitting between them. Germline-derived CDR1 and CDR2 are MNHEY and SVGAGI. The CDR3 DNA reads TGTGCCAGCAGTTACCCCACAGGGTATAGCAATCAGCCCCAGCATTTT. Protein: CASSYPTGYSNQPQHF.

V is TRBV5-1 and J is TRBJ1-2; D is perhaps TRBD1 (5 bases). The CDR3 length is 16 residues. Germline V gene lookup returns CDR1 SGHRS and CDR2 YFSETQ. Trimming left V 0 bases short and J 2 bases short, with 14 bases between. CDR3 amino acids: CASSLDPGWGNYGYTF. The CDR3 coding sequence is TGCGCCAGCAGCTTGGATCCCGGATGGGGCAACTATGGCTACACCTTC.